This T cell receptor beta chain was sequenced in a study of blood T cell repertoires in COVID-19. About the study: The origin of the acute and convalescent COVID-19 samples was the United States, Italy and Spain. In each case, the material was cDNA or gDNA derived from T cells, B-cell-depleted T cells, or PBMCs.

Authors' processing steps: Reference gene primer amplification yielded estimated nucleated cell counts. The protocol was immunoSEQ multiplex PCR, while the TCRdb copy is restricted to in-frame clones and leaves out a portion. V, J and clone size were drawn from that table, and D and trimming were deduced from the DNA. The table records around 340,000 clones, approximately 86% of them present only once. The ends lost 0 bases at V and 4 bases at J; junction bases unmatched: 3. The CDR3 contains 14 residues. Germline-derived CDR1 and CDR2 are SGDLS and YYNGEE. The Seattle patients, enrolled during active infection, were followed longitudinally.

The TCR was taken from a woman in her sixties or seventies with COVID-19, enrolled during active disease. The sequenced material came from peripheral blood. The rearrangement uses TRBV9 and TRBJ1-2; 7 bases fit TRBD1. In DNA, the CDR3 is TGTGCCAGCAGCGTAGAAGGGACAGTCTATGGCTACACCTTC. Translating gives CASSVEGTVYGYTF. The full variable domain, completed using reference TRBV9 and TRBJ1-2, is DSGVTQTPKHLITATGQRVTLRCSPRSGDLSVYWYQQSLDQGLQFLIQYYNGEERAKGNILERFSAQQFPDLHSELNLSSLELGDSALYFCASSVEGTVYGYTFGSGTRLTVV.